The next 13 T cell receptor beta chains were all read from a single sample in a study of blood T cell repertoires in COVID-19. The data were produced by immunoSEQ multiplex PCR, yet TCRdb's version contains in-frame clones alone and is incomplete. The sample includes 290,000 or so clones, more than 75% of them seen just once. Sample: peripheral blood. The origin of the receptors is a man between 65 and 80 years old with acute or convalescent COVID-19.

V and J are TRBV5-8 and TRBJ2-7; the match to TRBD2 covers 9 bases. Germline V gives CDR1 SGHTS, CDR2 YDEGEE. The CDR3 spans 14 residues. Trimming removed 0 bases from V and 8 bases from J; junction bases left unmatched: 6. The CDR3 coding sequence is TGTGCCAGCAGCTTGGTAGCGGGGGTTCTCCAGCAGTACTTC. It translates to CASSLVAGVLQQYF.

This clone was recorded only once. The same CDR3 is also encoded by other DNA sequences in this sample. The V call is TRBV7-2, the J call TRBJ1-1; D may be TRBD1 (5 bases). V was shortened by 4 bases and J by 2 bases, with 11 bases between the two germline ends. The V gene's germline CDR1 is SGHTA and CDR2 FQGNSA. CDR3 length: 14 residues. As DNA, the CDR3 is TGTGCCAGCAGCTCCGACAGACTCAACACTGAAGCTTTCTTT. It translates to CASSSDRLNTEAFF.

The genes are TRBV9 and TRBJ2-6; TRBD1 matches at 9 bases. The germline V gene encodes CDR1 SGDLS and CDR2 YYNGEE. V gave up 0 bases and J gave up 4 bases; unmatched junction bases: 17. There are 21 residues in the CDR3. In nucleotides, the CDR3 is TGTGCCAGCAGCGTAGAAAGGGACAGGGACCCTTTTTTAGGCGGGGCCAACGTCCTGACTTTC. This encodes CASSVERDRDPFLGGANVLTF.

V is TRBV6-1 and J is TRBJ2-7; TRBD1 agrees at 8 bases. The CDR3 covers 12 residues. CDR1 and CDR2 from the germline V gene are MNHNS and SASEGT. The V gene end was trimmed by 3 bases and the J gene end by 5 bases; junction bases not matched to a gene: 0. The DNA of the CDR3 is TGTGCCAGCAGTGAGGACAGGGACGAGCAGTACTTC. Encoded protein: CASSEDRDEQYF.

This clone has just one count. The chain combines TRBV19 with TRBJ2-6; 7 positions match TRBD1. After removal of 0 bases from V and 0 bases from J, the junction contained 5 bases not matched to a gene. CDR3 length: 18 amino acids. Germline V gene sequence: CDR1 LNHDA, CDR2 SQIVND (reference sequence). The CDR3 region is CASSIDPRGISGANVLTF. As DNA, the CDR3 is TGTGCCAGTAGTATAGACCCCAGGGGGATCTCTGGGGCCAACGTCCTGACTTTC. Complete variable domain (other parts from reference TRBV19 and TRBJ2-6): DGGITQSPKYLFRKEGQNVTLSCEQNLNHDAMYWYRQDPGQGLRLIYYSQIVNDFQKGDIAEGYSVSREKKESFPLTVTSAQKNPTAFYLCASSIDPRGISGANVLTFGAGSRLTVL.

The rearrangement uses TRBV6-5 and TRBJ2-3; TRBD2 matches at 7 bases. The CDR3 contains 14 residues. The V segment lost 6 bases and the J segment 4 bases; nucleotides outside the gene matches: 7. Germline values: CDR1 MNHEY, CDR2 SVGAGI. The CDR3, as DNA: TGTGCCAGCAGCCCGGGGGGAATAGCAGATACGCAGTATTTT. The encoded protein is CASSPGGIADTQYF.

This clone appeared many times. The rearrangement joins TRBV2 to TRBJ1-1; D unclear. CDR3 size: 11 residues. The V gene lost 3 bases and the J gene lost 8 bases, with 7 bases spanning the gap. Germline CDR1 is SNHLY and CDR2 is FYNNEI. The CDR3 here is CASSELREAFF. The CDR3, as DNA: TGTGCCAGCAGTGAGTTGAGGGAAGCTTTCTTT.

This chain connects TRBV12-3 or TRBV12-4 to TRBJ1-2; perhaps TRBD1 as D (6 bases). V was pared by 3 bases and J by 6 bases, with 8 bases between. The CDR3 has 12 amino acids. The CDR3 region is CASSFTGHGYTF. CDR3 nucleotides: TGTGCCAGCAGTTTCACAGGGCATGGCTACACCTTC.

The CDR3 sequence: CASSIMSGGYNEQFF. For the CDR3, the DNA is TGTGCCAGTAGTATAATGAGCGGGGGGTACAATGAGCAGTTCTTC. The chain joins TRBV19 to TRBJ2-1; 9 nucleotides agree with TRBD2. Germline CDR1 and CDR2: LNHDA and SQIVND (reference sequence). The CDR3 length is 15 residues. V gave up 2 bases and J gave up 4 bases; unmatched junction bases: 3.

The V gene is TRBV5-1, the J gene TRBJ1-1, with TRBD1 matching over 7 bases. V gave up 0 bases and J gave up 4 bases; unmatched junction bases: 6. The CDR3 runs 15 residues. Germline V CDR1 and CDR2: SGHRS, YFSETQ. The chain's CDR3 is CASSLVPTGSTEAFF. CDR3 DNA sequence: TGCGCCAGCAGCTTGGTACCGACAGGGTCCACTGAAGCTTTCTTT. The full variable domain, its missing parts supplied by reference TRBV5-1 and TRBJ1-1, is KAGVTQTPRYLIKTRGQQVTLSCSPISGHRSVSWYQQTPGQGLQFLFEYFSETQRNKGNFPGRFSGRQFSNSRSEMNVSTLELGDSALYLCASSLVPTGSTEAFFGQGTRLTVV.

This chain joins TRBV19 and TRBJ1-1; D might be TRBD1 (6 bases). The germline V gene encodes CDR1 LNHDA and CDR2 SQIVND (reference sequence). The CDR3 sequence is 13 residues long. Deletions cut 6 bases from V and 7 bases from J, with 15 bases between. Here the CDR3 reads CASSNRGQIEAFF. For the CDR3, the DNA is TGTGCCAGTAGCAATCGTGGACAGATTGAAGCTTTCTTT.

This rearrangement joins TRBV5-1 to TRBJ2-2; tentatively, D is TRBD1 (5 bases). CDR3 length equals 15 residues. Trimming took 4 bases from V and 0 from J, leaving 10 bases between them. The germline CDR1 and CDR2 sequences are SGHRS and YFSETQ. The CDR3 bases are TGCGCCAGCAGCGATCAGGGCGCGAACACCGGGGAGCTGTTTTTT. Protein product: CASSDQGANTGELFF.

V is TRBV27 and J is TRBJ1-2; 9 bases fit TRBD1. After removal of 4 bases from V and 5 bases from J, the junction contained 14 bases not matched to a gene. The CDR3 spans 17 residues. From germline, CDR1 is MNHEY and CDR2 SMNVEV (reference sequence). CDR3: CASSSNPGTGFRYGYTF. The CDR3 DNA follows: TGTGCCAGCAGTTCTAACCCCGGGACAGGGTTTCGTTATGGCTACACCTTC.